The 20 T cell receptor beta chains given below trace back to one sample, sequenced in a study of T cells in localized non-small cell lung cancer (dated by TCRdb to about 2020). The receptor library was made with the immunoSEQ multiplex PCR assay. TCRdb mirrors the immuneACCESS table, restricted to in-frame sequences. Some clones are absent from its copies; in checked studies, under half trace to an unresolved V gene, and the reason for the others is unknown. The sample table shows roughly 4,000 clones, and about 25% are seen once. The top ten hold 13% of the sample. The starting material was lung tumor tissue, obtained before any cancer treatment. Receptor source: a man aged 35-69 years with stage II lung adenocarcinoma.

The V call is TRBV11-3, the J call TRBJ2-7; TRBD2 matches 10 bases. This CDR3 spans 14 amino acids. Trimming took 5 bases from V and 1 from J; bases not matched to a gene: 2. CDR1 and CDR2 from the germline V gene are SGHNT and YENEEA. The chain's CDR3 is CASSVSGGSYEQYF. CDR3 nucleotide sequence: TGTGCCAGCAGCGTTAGCGGGGGGTCCTACGAGCAGTACTTC.

The chain is built from TRBV6-8 and TRBJ1-1; the D gene is possibly TRBD1 (5 bases). In germline, CDR1 is MNHGY, CDR2 SAAAGT. The CDR3 runs to 13 residues. V lost 6 bases, J lost 0 bases, and 8 bases lay in between. CDR3 DNA: TGTGCCAGCAGGAAGGGGATGAACACTGAAGCTTTCTTT. This gives the protein CASRKGMNTEAFF.

V is TRBV28 and J is TRBJ2-7, with D perhaps assigned TRBD1 or TRBD2 (6 bases each). CDR3 size: 17 residues. CDR1 is MDHEN, CDR2 SYDVKM, per germline. Trimming took off 7 bases at V and 6 bases at J, with 28 bases between the two ends. The CDR3 region has the DNA TGTGCCAGCACCACGGGGGCGGGACTCAGGGGTGGCTCCGAGCAGTACGTC. Translation: CASTTGAGLRGGSEQYV.

The V and J genes are TRBV11-3 and TRBJ2-2, with unresolved D. Germline V gives CDR1 SGHNT, CDR2 YENEEA. V was trimmed by 3 bases and J by 0 bases, leaving 11 bases between them. The CDR3 covers 16 residues. The CDR3 nucleotides read TGTGCCAGCAGCTTGGCCACGACAACGAACACCGGGGAGCTGTTTTTT. It encodes CASSLATTTNTGELFF.

This clone qualifies as medium-sized. The rearrangement uses TRBV11-3 and TRBJ2-1; possibly TRBD1 for D (5 bases). In germline, CDR1 is SGHNT, CDR2 YENEEA. V was shortened by 5 bases and J by 9 bases, with 20 bases between the two germline ends. The CDR3 length is 15 residues. The CDR3 is CASSPAGRISGEQFF. The CDR3 DNA reads TGTGCCAGCAGCCCGGCAGGGCGGATTTCTGGTGAGCAGTTCTTC.

In nucleotides, the CDR3 is TGTGCCAGCAGCCGTAACAGGGGACCGAACACTGAAGCTTTCTTT. Its translation is CASSRNRGPNTEAFF. This chain joins TRBV14 and TRBJ1-1; 7 bases align to TRBD1. From germline, CDR1 is SGHDN and CDR2 FVKESK. With 4 bases clipped from V and 1 base from J, the junction kept 6 bases outside the gene matches. The CDR3 is 15 amino acids. The full variable domain, completed using reference TRBV14 and TRBJ1-1, is EAGVTQFPSHSVIEKGQTVTLRCDPISGHDNLYWYRRVMGKEIKFLLHFVKESKQDESGMPNNRFLAERTGGTYSTLKVQPAELEDSGVYFCASSRNRGPNTEAFFGQGTRLTVV.

The V and J genes are TRBV29-1 and TRBJ2-2, with D maybe TRBD2 (6 bases). The CDR3 sequence is 13 residues long. The V end lost 6 bases, the J end lost 5 bases, and 13 bases lay between the germline ends. Germline CDR1 reads SQVTM; CDR2 reads ANQGSEA. This CDR3 is CSVGTFTTGELFF. CDR3 sequence (DNA): TGCAGCGTCGGGACTTTCACTACCGGGGAGCTGTTTTTT.

As DNA, the CDR3 is TGTGCCAGTAGTATGGTCACTCGGGGAGCTTTCTTT. It specifies CASSMVTRGAFF. The chain carries TRBV19 and TRBJ1-1; D gene ambiguous. This CDR3 is built from 12 residues. CDR1 is LNHDA and CDR2 is SQIVND in the germline V gene (reference sequence). Deletions cut 3 bases from V and 10 bases from J, with 12 bases between.

A few counts support this clone. The chain uses TRBV19 and TRBJ2-6; the D gene is possibly TRBD2 (5 bases). Germline-derived CDR1 and CDR2 are LNHDA and SQIVND (reference sequence). The length of the CDR3 is 15 residues. Trimming took off 9 bases at V and 0 bases at J, with 12 bases between the two ends. CDR3 loop: CASRDLSSGANVLTF. CDR3 in DNA: TGTGCCAGCCGGGATCTCAGCTCTGGGGCCAACGTCCTGACTTTC.

The chain recombines TRBV11-3 with TRBJ1-2, with D possibly matching TRBD1 (5 bases). V dropped 7 bases and J dropped 4 bases, with 19 bases sitting between them. CDR3 size: 15 residues. Germline-derived CDR1 and CDR2 are SGHNT and YENEEA. CDR3 nucleotides: TGTGCCAGCACCCCCTCTGCGGGGGGGGGCTATGGCTACACCTTC. This encodes CASTPSAGGGYGYTF.

This clone was seen more than once but under ten times. The chain links TRBV9 to TRBJ1-2; 7 bases match TRBD1. The CDR3 extends over 15 amino acids. V gave up 4 bases and J gave up 5 bases; unmatched junction bases: 11. In germline, CDR1 is SGDLS, CDR2 YYNGEE. In DNA form, the CDR3 reads TGTGCCAGCAGCCGCTCCGGGACAGCACTATATGGCTACACCTTC. This translates into CASSRSGTALYGYTF. Full variable domain (outside the CDR3, taken from reference TRBV9 and TRBJ1-2): DSGVTQTPKHLITATGQRVTLRCSPRSGDLSVYWYQQSLDQGLQFLIQYYNGEERAKGNILERFSAQQFPDLHSELNLSSLELGDSALYFCASSRSGTALYGYTFGSGTRLTVV.

This clone is classed as medium-sized. V and J are TRBV9 and TRBJ1-6; D remains unclear. Looked up from germline, CDR1 is SGDLS and CDR2 is YYNGEE. This CDR3 comprises 15 residues. V lost 2 bases, J lost 5 bases, and 11 bases lay in between. CDR3 coding DNA: TGTGCCAGCAGCGTCGGCAGGACTCATAATTCACCCCTCCACTTT. Translation: CASSVGRTHNSPLHF.

This clone has a single count. V is TRBV12-5 and J is TRBJ2-7; D perhaps matches TRBD1 (6 bases). This CDR3 has 13 residues. Trimming removed 3 bases at V and 2 bases at J, with 8 bases between. Looked up from germline, CDR1 is LGHNT and CDR2 is FRNRAP. CDR3 loop: CASGLGGAYEQYF. Here the CDR3 DNA reads TGTGCTAGTGGTTTAGGGGGAGCCTACGAGCAGTACTTC.

This clone was detected a few times. The chain is built from TRBV18 and TRBJ2-2, with D possibly TRBD2 on 5 matching bases. The CDR3 covers 17 residues. Germline V CDR1 and CDR2: KGHSH, LQKENI. Trimming cost V 3 bases and J 0 bases, with 14 bases left between them. Here the CDR3 reads CASSPALVGANTGELFF. CDR3 nucleotide sequence: TGTGCCAGCTCACCCGCACTAGTCGGCGCGAACACCGGGGAGCTGTTTTTT.

This clone was detected a few times. V is TRBV6-8 and J is TRBJ2-3; tentative D call: TRBD2 (7 bases). V was pared by 7 bases and J by 5 bases, with 16 bases between. The CDR3 contains 14 residues. The germline CDR1 and CDR2 sequences are MNHGY and SAAAGT. Here the CDR3 DNA reads TGTGCCAGCATGGAGGGGGGGGCGGTAGATACGCAGTATTTT. It encodes CASMEGGAVDTQYF.

This clone was observed a handful of times. This chain connects TRBV30 to TRBJ2-3; D is perhaps TRBD1 or TRBD2 (5 bases each). This CDR3 region has 12 residues. Germline V lookup: CDR1 GTSNPN, CDR2 SVGIG (reference sequence). The CDR3 loop reads CAVAGATDTQYF. The CDR3 bases are TGTGCGGTGGCCGGGGCCACAGATACGCAGTATTTT.

The chain couples TRBV28 to TRBJ2-4; D is possibly TRBD1 or TRBD2 (5 bases each). The CDR3 length is 13 residues. Germline values: CDR1 MDHEN, CDR2 SYDVKM. V shed 5 bases and J shed 4 bases, with 9 bases lying between them. CDR3 nucleotides: TGTGCCAGCAGTAGGGACGGGAAAAACATTCAGTACTTC. It is translated as CASSRDGKNIQYF. Using reference TRBV28 and TRBJ2-4 for the parts outside the CDR3, the full variable domain is DVKVTQSSRYLVKRTGEKVFLECVQDMDHENMFWYRQDPGLGLRLIYFSYDVKMKEKGDIPEGYSVSREKKERFSLILESASTNQTSMYLCASSRDGKNIQYFGAGTRLSVL.

The rearrangement links TRBV6-8 to TRBJ2-6; no reliable D call. Looked up from germline, CDR1 is MNHGY and CDR2 is SAAAGT. The length of the CDR3 is 17 residues. The V end lost 2 bases, the J end lost 0 bases, and 11 bases lay between the germline ends. The DNA for the CDR3 is TGTGCCAGCAGTTACAGAGGCGTAGACTCTGGGGCCAACGTCCTGACTTTC. Translating it yields CASSYRGVDSGANVLTF.

J is TRBJ1-5 and V is TRBV19; 7 bases fit TRBD1. Germline CDR1 LNHDA, CDR2 SQIVND (reference sequence). Trimming cost V 6 bases and J 0 bases; bases outside gene matches: 8. The CDR3 covers 16 residues. CDR3 DNA sequence: TGTGCCAGTAGCGGAACGGGACAGTATAGCAATCAGCCCCAGCATTTT. It specifies CASSGTGQYSNQPQHF. The full variable domain, in which reference TRBV19 and TRBJ1-5 provide the parts outside the CDR3, is DGGITQSPKYLFRKEGQNVTLSCEQNLNHDAMYWYRQDPGQGLRLIYYSQIVNDFQKGDIAEGYSVSREKKESFPLTVTSAQKNPTAFYLCASSGTGQYSNQPQHFGDGTRLSIL.

This clone counts as medium-sized (0.01 to 0.1%). The chain has TRBV6-8 and TRBJ1-2; D perhaps matches TRBD1 (6 bases). V gave up 8 bases and J gave up 6 bases, with 22 bases separating them. This CDR3 contains 15 residues. Germline V gene lookup returns CDR1 MNHGY and CDR2 SAAAGT. This chain's CDR3 is CASVYQGTVMDGYTF. The CDR3 DNA reads as TGTGCCAGCGTTTATCAGGGGACCGTGATGGATGGCTACACCTTC.